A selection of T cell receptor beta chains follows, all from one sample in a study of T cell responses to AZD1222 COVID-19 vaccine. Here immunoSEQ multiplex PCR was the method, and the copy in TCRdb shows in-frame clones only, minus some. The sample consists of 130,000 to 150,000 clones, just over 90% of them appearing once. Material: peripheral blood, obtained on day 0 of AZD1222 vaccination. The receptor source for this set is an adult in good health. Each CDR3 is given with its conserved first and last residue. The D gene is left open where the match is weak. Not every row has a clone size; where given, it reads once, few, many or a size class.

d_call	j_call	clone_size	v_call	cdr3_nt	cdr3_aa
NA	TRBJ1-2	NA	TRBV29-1	TGCAGCGTTGAAGCGCTGGGGCAGATTCACACCTTC	CSVEALGQIHTF
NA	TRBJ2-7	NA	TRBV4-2	TGTGCCAGCAGCCAAGAATTGGGCTACGAGCAGTACTTC	CASSQELGYEQYF
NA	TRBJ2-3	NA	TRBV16	TGTGCCAGCAGCACCCTTGGTGGGATCCTCGGAGATACGCAGTATTTT	CASSTLGGILGDTQYF
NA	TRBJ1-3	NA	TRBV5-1	TGCGCCAGCAGCTTGGCCGAGACGCTCATCGGAGACACCATATATTTT	CASSLAETLIGDTIYF
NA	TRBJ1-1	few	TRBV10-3	TGTGCCATCAGTGAGGTGATACAAGGGGGGAACACTGAAGCTTTCTTT	CAISEVIQGGNTEAFF
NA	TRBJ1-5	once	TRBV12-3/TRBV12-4	TGTGCCAGCAGTTTTAACATGGATCAGCCCCAGCATTTT	CASSFNMDQPQHF
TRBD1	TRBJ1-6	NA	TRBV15	TGTGCCACCAGCAGAGAGAGACAGGGTCTCGTGTATAATTCACCCCTCCACTTT	CATSRERQGLVYNSPLHF
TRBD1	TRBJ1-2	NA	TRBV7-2	TGTGCCAGCAGCTTAGAGCAGACAGGGAGTGGCTACACCTTC	CASSLEQTGSGYTF
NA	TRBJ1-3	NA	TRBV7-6	TGTGCCAGCAGCTTAGTTCCGGACAGTCTCTCTGGAAACACCATATATTTT	CASSLVPDSLSGNTIYF
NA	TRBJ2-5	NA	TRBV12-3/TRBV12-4	TGTGCCAGCACCCCTGGCGGGGAGACCCAGTACTTC	CASTPGGETQYF
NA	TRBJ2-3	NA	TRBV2	TGTGCCATACAACCAATTAATCTAGATGTCAGCACAGATACGCAGTATTTT	CAIQPINLDVSTDTQYF
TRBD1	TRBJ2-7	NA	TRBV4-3	TGCGCCAGCAGCCAAGATAATAGAGACAGGGCCGAGCAGTACTTC	CASSQDNRDRAEQYF
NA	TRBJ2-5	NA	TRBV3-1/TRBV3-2	TGTGCCAGCAGCCAACCTGACAGCAACCAAGAGACCCAGTACTTC	CASSQPDSNQETQYF
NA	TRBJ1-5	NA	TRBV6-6	TGTGCCAGCAGTCCACCGGGGGGTGGTGATGAGCCCCAGCATTTT	CASSPPGGGDEPQHF
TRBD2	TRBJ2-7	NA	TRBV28	TGTGCCAGCAGAACTAGCGGGGGTCTCCCCTACGAGCAGTACTTC	CASRTSGGLPYEQYF
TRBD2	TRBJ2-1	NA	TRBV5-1	TGCGCCAGCAGCTTGTCGGCGGGGGGCGCCGGCAATGAGCAGTTCTTC	CASSLSAGGAGNEQFF
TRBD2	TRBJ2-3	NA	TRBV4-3	TGCGCCAGCAGCCGAAGCGGGGCAGATACGCAGTATTTT	CASSRSGADTQYF
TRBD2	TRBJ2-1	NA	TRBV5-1	TGCGCCAGCAGCGGAACCGGGACTAGCGGATACAATGAGCAGTTCTTC	CASSGTGTSGYNEQFF
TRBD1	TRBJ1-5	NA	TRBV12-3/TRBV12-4	TGTGCCAGCACCGGGCCACCAGGGGGGCCCCAGCATTTT	CASTGPPGGPQHF
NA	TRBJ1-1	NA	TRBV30	TGTGCCTGGAATCAGGGGAGGCCGACTGAAGCTTTCTTT	CAWNQGRPTEAFF
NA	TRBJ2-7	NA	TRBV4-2	TGTGCCAGCAGCCAGAGTTCCTACGAGCAGTACTTC	CASSQSSYEQYF
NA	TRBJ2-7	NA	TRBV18	TGTGCCAGCTCACCCAGGACTGAATACGAGCAGTACTTC	CASSPRTEYEQYF
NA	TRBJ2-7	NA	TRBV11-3	TGTGCCAGCAGCTTAGAGGCAGGTCCCTCCTACGAGCAGTACTTC	CASSLEAGPSYEQYF
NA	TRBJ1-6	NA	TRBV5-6	TGTGCCAGCAGCTTAAACAGACGGTTTAATAATTCACCCCTCCACTTT	CASSLNRRFNNSPLHF
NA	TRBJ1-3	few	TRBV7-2	TGTGCCAGCAGCCTCAGGGCTGCAGGCCACACCATATATTTT	CASSLRAAGHTIYF
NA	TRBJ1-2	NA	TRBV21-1	TGTGCCAGCAGCAAACCCACCTTCACTGGCTACACCTTC	CASSKPTFTGYTF
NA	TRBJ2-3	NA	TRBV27	TGTGCCAGCACTTGGGACACGGAGCAGTATTTT	CASTWDTEQYF
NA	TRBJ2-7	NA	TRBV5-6	TGTGCCAGCAGCAACGGCCCCTACGAGCAGTACTTC	CASSNGPYEQYF
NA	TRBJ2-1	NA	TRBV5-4	TGTGCCAGCAGGTGGAGGGGCCGTTGGGAGGACAATGAGCAGTTCTTC	CASRWRGRWEDNEQFF
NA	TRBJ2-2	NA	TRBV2	TGTGCCAGCAGCCAGGGGATTATCGGGGAGCTGTTTTTT	CASSQGIIGELFF
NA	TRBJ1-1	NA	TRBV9	TGTGCCAGCAGCGTCCGGGCCAGGGAAACTGAAGCTTTCTTT	CASSVRARETEAFF
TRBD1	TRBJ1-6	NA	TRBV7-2	TGTGCCAGCAGCTTACTGGGCAGGGGGGGTTCACCCCTCCACTTT	CASSLLGRGGSPLHF
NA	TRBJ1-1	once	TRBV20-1	TGCGCGGGCCCCGGGGAAACTGAAGCTTTCTTT	CAGPGETEAFF
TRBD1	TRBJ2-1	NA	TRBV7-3	TGTGCCAGCAGCTTAAGGGGACAGGCCTTTGAGCAGTTCTTC	CASSLRGQAFEQFF
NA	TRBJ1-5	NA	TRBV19	TGTGCCAGTAGTCCCCGACAGAGGGGTCAGCCCCAGCATTTT	CASSPRQRGQPQHF
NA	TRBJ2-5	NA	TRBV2	TGTGCCAGCAGGGATGGGGAGACCCAGTACTTC	CASRDGETQYF
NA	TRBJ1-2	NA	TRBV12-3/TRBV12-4	TGTGCCAGCAGTGCGACCAGTGCAGATGGCTACACCTTC	CASSATSADGYTF
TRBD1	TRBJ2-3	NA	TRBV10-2	TGCGCCAGCAATGGGCAGGGGGCATCAGATACGCAGTATTTT	CASNGQGASDTQYF
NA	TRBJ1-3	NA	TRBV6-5	TGTGCCAGTAGCGCCCACTCTGGAAACACCATATATTTT	CASSAHSGNTIYF
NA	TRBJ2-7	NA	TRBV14	TGTGCCAGCAGCCAAGATGGGGGGACAGACTACGAGCAGTACTTC	CASSQDGGTDYEQYF
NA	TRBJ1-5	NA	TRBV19	TGTGCCAGTACTACTTTGGGTTTTAGCAATCAGCCCCAGCATTTT	CASTTLGFSNQPQHF
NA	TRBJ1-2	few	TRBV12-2	TGTGCAAGTCGTGATCCCTCTTCGGGGGGCATCGTCTATGGCTACACCTTC	CASRDPSSGGIVYGYTF
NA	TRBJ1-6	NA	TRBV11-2	TGTGCCAGCAGCTTTTACGATTCACCCCTCCACTTT	CASSFYDSPLHF
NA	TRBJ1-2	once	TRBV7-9	TGTGCCAGCAGCTTATCAGGGCCTAACTATGGCTACACCTTC	CASSLSGPNYGYTF
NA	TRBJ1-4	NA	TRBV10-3	TGTGCCATCAGTGCGGGGGATTCGAATGAAAAACTGTTTTTT	CAISAGDSNEKLFF